This TCR beta chain derives from a study of CD8 T cells in ankylosing spondylitis. Whole-study findings and limits: Prior work had noted some motif variants in reactive arthritis blood and synovial fluid. In ankylosing spondylitis patients, matched synovial fluid reportedly showed significant enrichment of disease-linked clones.

As for this clonotype: Antigen: not known.

The CDR3 runs to 17 residues. J was trimmed by 2 bases and V by 0 bases; bases with no gene match: 7. In germline, CDR1 is SGHRS, CDR2 YFSETQ. Construction of TCR beta libraries was performed using quantitative 5'-RACE with molecular barcodes. TCRdb independently ran MiXCR on the 5' RACE reads; one entry per CDR3 protein. The sample records 35,000 to 50,000 distinct CDR3 sequences, around 10% being singletons. Material: blood, either unsorted or a sorted T cell fraction (not recorded which). This clonotype was obtained from a male donor with ankylosing spondylitis or in good health (not recorded which). The rearrangement uses TRBV5-1 and TRBJ2-2; TRBD1 aligns across 7 bases. The chain's CDR3 is CASSLGPGQINTGELFF. The CDR3 bases are TGCGCCAGCAGCTTGGGTCCGGGACAGATAAACACCGGGGAGCTGTTTTTT.